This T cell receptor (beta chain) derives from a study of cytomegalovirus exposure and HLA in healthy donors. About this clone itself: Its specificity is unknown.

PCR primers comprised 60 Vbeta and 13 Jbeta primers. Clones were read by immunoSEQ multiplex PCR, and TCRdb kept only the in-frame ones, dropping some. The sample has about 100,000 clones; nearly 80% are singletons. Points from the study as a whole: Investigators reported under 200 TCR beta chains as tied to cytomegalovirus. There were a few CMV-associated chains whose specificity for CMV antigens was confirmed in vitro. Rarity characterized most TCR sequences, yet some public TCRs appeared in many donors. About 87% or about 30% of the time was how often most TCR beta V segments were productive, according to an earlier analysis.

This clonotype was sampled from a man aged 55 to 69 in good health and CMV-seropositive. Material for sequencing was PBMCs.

This chain's CDR3 is CASTGAKNSPLHF. The CDR3 nucleotides read TGCGCCAGTACAGGGGCGAAGAATTCACCCCTCCACTTT. The chain links TRBV10-2 to TRBJ1-6; 7 nucleotides align to TRBD1. This CDR3 is built from 13 residues. The J segment lost 7 bases and the V segment lost 9 bases, leaving 6 bases of the junction unmatched. From germline, CDR1 is WSHSY and CDR2 SAAADI.